The 26 T cell receptor beta chains presented below share a single source sample, sequenced in a study of PD-1 blockade in mismatch repair-deficient tumors. TCRdb's table, derived via immunoSEQ multiplex PCR, lists solely in-frame clones and lacks some. The sample lists under 95,000 clones; approximately 81% were seen once. Sequenced material: peripheral blood, taken 12 weeks after starting pembrolizumab. These receptors were collected from an adult with mismatch repair-deficient cancer.

Details on this clone: The junction shows a germline mismatch at one end, possibly a read error. This chain uses TRBV7-7 with TRBJ2-7, with TRBD2 matching over 7 bases. This CDR3 spans 16 amino acids. The germline gives CDR1 SSHAT, CDR2 FNYEAQ (reference sequence). CDR3 sequence reads: CASSLEGREPPYEQYF. DNA of the CDR3: TGTGCTAGCAGCTTAGAAGGGCGGGAGCCACCCTACGAGCAGTACTTC.

The J gene is TRBJ2-7, the V gene TRBV7-2; D unresolved. The CDR3 totals 13 residues. V shed 4 bases and J shed 4 bases, with 11 bases lying between them. Germline values: CDR1 SGHTA, CDR2 FQGNSA. CDR3 coding DNA: TGTGCCAGCAGCTCGGGCATAGCTTACGAGCAGTACTTC. It codes for CASSSGIAYEQYF. Full variable domain (remainder filled in from reference TRBV7-2 and TRBJ2-7): GAGVSQSPSNKVTEKGKDVELRCDPISGHTALYWYRQSLGQGLEFLIYFQGNSAPDKSGLPSDRFSAERTGGSVSTLTIQRTQQEDSAVYLCASSSGIAYEQYFGPGTRLTVT.

The chain recombines TRBV6-4 with TRBJ2-3; TRBD2 matches at 12 bases. V lost 4 bases, J lost 4 bases, and 3 bases stayed unmatched. Per germline, CDR1 MRHNA and CDR2 SNTAGT. The length of the CDR3 is 15 residues. The CDR3 bases are TGTGCCAGCAGTGCGACTAGCGGGAGTTCAGATACGCAGTATTTT. Its translation: CASSATSGSSDTQYF.

The chain links TRBV7-3 to TRBJ1-1; D is possibly TRBD1 (6 bases). The CDR3 is made up of 11 amino acids. In germline, CDR1 is SGHTA, CDR2 FQGTGA. V was shortened by 6 bases and J by 11 bases, with 13 bases between the two germline ends. The CDR3 nucleotides are TGTGCCAGCAGTCTAGGGGGGGCGGCTTTCTTT. The encoded protein is CASSLGGAAFF.

The chain is built from TRBV12-5 and TRBJ2-6; 7 positions agree with TRBD1. There are 17 residues in the CDR3. V gave up 5 bases and J gave up 1 base; unmatched junction bases: 8. The germline CDR1 and CDR2 sequences are LGHNT and FRNRAP. The CDR3 DNA sequence: TGTGCTAGTGGTGGGTATACGGGACAGTCTGGGGCCAACGTCCTGACTTTC. Its protein product is CASGGYTGQSGANVLTF.

The chain's CDR3 is CASSQRQGAYFEQYF. The CDR3 DNA follows: TGTGCCAGCAGCCAGCGACAGGGGGCGTATTTCGAGCAGTACTTC. This rearrangement joins TRBV5-8 to TRBJ2-7; 10 bases align to TRBD1. The ends lost 4 bases at V and 6 bases at J; junction bases unmatched: 10. From germline, CDR1 is SGHTS and CDR2 YDEGEE. The CDR3 is made up of 15 amino acids.

The rearrangement uses TRBV7-9 and TRBJ1-5; D is undetermined. Trimming pared 5 bases from V and 5 bases from J, leaving 7 bases between. The CDR3 runs 12 residues. Per the germline V gene, CDR1 is SEHNR and CDR2 is FQNEAQ (reference sequence). The CDR3 bases are TGTGCCAGCAGCCACGATGATCAGCCCCAGCATTTT. Its protein is CASSHDDQPQHF. The full variable domain, rest sourced from reference TRBV7-9 and TRBJ1-5, is DTGVSQNPRHKITKRGQNVTFRCDPISEHNRLYWYRQTLGQGPEFLTYFQNEAQLEKSRLLSDRFSAERPKGSFSTLEIQRTEQGDSAMYLCASSHDDQPQHFGDGTRLSIL.

J is TRBJ2-2 and V is TRBV21-1; the table's D call, TRBD1, was not checked against the DNA. TRBV21-1 is an annotated pseudogene. The CDR3 is 16 amino acids. The CDR3 DNA reads as TGTGCCAGCAGCAAAGATGTACACAGTGAATCCGGGGAGCTGTTTTTT. Protein: CASSKDVHSESGELFF.

This clone was detected only once. This chain joins TRBV27 and TRBJ1-2; D is undetermined. This CDR3 is 13 amino acids long. V dropped 3 bases and J dropped 6 bases, with 11 bases sitting between them. Germline-derived CDR1 and CDR2 are MNHEY and SMNVEV (reference sequence). The CDR3, as DNA: TGTGCCAGCAGTTTGACAAGCTGGCATGGCTACACCTTC. As protein: CASSLTSWHGYTF.

The chain links TRBV27 to TRBJ1-2; D ambiguous. Trimming pared 0 bases from V and 4 bases from J, leaving 6 bases between. Germline CDR1 reads MNHEY; CDR2 reads SMNVEV (reference sequence). CDR3 length: 13 residues. CDR3 sequence reads: CASSLSGSYGYTF. In nucleotides, the CDR3 is TGTGCCAGCAGTTTATCGGGATCCTATGGCTACACCTTC.

This chain joins TRBV19 and TRBJ2-7; D might be TRBD1 (6 bases). The ends were cut back, 3 bases at V and 3 bases at J, with 15 bases in the middle. Looked up from germline, CDR1 is LNHDA and CDR2 is SQIVND (reference sequence). The CDR3 sequence is 15 residues long. CDR3 protein: CASSMYVGRGYEQYF. CDR3 nucleotide sequence: TGTGCCAGTAGTATGTACGTCGGCAGGGGCTACGAGCAGTACTTC.

J is TRBJ2-3 and V is TRBV4-2, with 8 bases aligning to TRBD2. Trimming removed 1 base from V and 4 bases from J; junction bases left unmatched: 7. The CDR3 is 16 residues long. Germline CDR1 LGHNA, CDR2 YNFKEQ. CDR3 in amino acids: CASSQVNSGSPDTQYF. In nucleotides, the CDR3 is TGTGCCAGCAGCCAAGTGAACAGCGGGAGCCCAGATACGCAGTATTTT.

J is TRBJ1-5 and V is TRBV30, with 7 bases aligning to TRBD1. With V trimmed by 2 bases and J by 7 bases, 8 bases remained unmatched. This CDR3 region has 14 residues. The germline CDR1 and CDR2 sequences are GTSNPN and SVGIG (reference sequence). Here the CDR3 reads CAWSPGRGMQPQHF. The CDR3 nucleotides are TGTGCCTGGAGTCCCGGCAGGGGGATGCAGCCCCAGCATTTT.

This clone has a single count. The chain employs TRBV7-9 and TRBJ2-3, with D unresolved. The CDR3 has 12 amino acids. The V end was cut by 6 bases, the J end by 0 bases, with 4 bases between. Germline lookup yields CDR1 SEHNR and CDR2 FQNEAQ (reference sequence). The CDR3 coding sequence is TGTGCCAGCAGTTTAAGCACAGATACGCAGTATTTT. It yields the protein CASSLSTDTQYF.

The V and J genes are TRBV4-1 and TRBJ2-1; a weak D match, TRBD1 (5 bases). The CDR3 totals 14 residues. CDR1 and CDR2 from the germline V gene are MGHRA and YSYEKL. Trimming stripped 2 bases from V and 9 bases from J, with 14 bases between. CDR3 DNA sequence: TGCGCCAGCAGCCAAAATAAGGGGCTTAGTGAGCAGTTCTTC. Translating it yields CASSQNKGLSEQFF.

V gene TRBV6-6 combines with J gene TRBJ1-1; D is unclear. The germline V and J ends were trimmed by 7 bases and 1 base, with 19 bases remaining between them. Germline assignment: CDR1 MNHNY and CDR2 SVGAGI (reference sequence). There are 16 residues in the CDR3. CDR3 amino acids: CASTIPPSRGNTEAFF. CDR3 in DNA: TGTGCCAGCACCATACCCCCAAGTCGGGGGAACACTGAAGCTTTCTTT.

V gene TRBV5-1 combines with J gene TRBJ1-1; the D gene is possibly TRBD1 (5 bases). Trimming left V 0 bases short and J 5 bases short, with 11 bases between. The CDR3 has 14 residues. Germline CDR1 reads SGHRS; CDR2 reads YFSETQ. The CDR3 sequence: CASSLDRTGTEAFF. CDR3 in DNA: TGCGCCAGCAGCTTGGACAGGACGGGTACTGAAGCTTTCTTT.

The chain has TRBV6-1 and TRBJ2-5, with 9 nucleotides matching TRBD2. The germline gives CDR1 MNHNS, CDR2 SASEGT. The trim removed 3 bases at V and 7 bases at J, leaving 12 bases unmatched. The CDR3 sequence is 16 residues long. This CDR3 is CASSDLSGRKRVTQYF. CDR3 in DNA: TGTGCCAGCAGTGATCTCAGCGGGAGGAAGAGGGTGACCCAGTACTTC.

The rearrangement links TRBV7-2 to TRBJ1-1, with a tentative D call TRBD1 (5 bases). Trimming pared 1 base from V and 0 bases from J, leaving 9 bases between. CDR1 and CDR2 (germline): SGHTA, FQGNSA. The CDR3 length is 15 residues. CDR3 region: CASSLVGVVNTEAFF. The CDR3 nucleotides read TGTGCCAGCAGCTTAGTGGGGGTCGTGAACACTGAAGCTTTCTTT.

V and J are TRBV7-9 and TRBJ2-3; D is possibly TRBD1 (6 bases). CDR1 is SEHNR and CDR2 is FQNEAQ in the germline V gene (reference sequence). CDR3 length equals 15 residues. Trimming shortened V by 1 base and J by 2 bases, and 10 bases separated the two germline ends. CDR3 loop: CASSLDTGNTDTQYF. The DNA for the CDR3 is TGTGCCAGCAGCTTAGACACAGGGAACACAGATACGCAGTATTTT.

This clone was seen repeatedly, ten times or more. Other DNA sequences in the sample encode the same CDR3. This chain connects TRBV9 to TRBJ2-3; no clear D. Trimming pared 3 bases from V and 6 bases from J, leaving 8 bases between. From germline, CDR1 is SGDLS and CDR2 YYNGEE. The CDR3 consists of 12 residues. This chain's CDR3 is CASSALADTQYF. The CDR3 DNA is TGTGCCAGCAGCGCCCTCGCCGATACGCAGTATTTT.

This chain connects TRBV11-2 to TRBJ2-3; 7 nucleotides line up with TRBD2. Germline values: CDR1 SGHAT, CDR2 FQNNGV. V was pared by 1 base and J by 5 bases, with 6 bases of the junction left unmatched. The CDR3 is made up of 15 amino acids. CDR3 sequence: CASSLATRELDTQYF. The DNA for the CDR3 is TGTGCCAGCAGCTTAGCTACGCGGGAGTTAGATACGCAGTATTTT.

CDR3 sequence: CASSSLGGLAVGNQPQHF. DNA for the CDR3: TGTGCCAGCAGTTCCCTAGGAGGCTTGGCGGTCGGCAATCAGCCCCAGCATTTT. The chain joins TRBV28 to TRBJ1-5; D is unresolved. V lost 4 bases and J 2 bases, leaving 21 bases between the germline ends. The CDR3 spans 18 residues. The germline V gene encodes CDR1 MDHEN and CDR2 SYDVKM. The full variable domain, rest sourced from reference TRBV28 and TRBJ1-5, is DVKVTQSSRYLVKRTGEKVFLECVQDMDHENMFWYRQDPGLGLRLIYFSYDVKMKEKGDIPEGYSVSREKKERFSLILESASTNQTSMYLCASSSLGGLAVGNQPQHFGDGTRLSIL.

The chain combines TRBV9 with TRBJ2-3, with 10 bases matching TRBD2. This CDR3 has 15 amino acids. Germline CDR1 reads SGDLS; CDR2 reads YYNGEE. V trimming: 4 bases; J trimming: 1 base; junction bases outside the gene matches: 3. The CDR3 loop reads CASSIGTSGTDTQYF. CDR3 nucleotide sequence: TGTGCCAGCAGCATTGGGACTAGCGGCACAGATACGCAGTATTTT.

This clone was found once. The gene calls are TRBV6-1 and TRBJ1-2; perhaps TRBD1 as D (5 bases). Germline CDR1 reads MNHNS; CDR2 reads SASEGT. The ends were cut back, 6 bases at V and 8 bases at J, with 16 bases in the middle. This CDR3 has 13 residues. The CDR3 loop reads CASSSSPGRGYTF. DNA of the CDR3: TGTGCCAGCAGCTCCAGTCCAGGGAGAGGCTACACCTTC.

The chain joins TRBV6-5 to TRBJ2-1; TRBD2 agrees at 13 bases. The germline gives CDR1 MNHEY, CDR2 SVGAGI. The CDR3 extends over 15 amino acids. V dropped 6 bases and J dropped 8; count of bases not matched to a gene: 7. CDR3 sequence (DNA): TGTGCCAGCAGAGCCCGGACTAGCGGGAGTGATGAGCAGTTCTTC. Amino acid sequence: CASRARTSGSDEQFF.